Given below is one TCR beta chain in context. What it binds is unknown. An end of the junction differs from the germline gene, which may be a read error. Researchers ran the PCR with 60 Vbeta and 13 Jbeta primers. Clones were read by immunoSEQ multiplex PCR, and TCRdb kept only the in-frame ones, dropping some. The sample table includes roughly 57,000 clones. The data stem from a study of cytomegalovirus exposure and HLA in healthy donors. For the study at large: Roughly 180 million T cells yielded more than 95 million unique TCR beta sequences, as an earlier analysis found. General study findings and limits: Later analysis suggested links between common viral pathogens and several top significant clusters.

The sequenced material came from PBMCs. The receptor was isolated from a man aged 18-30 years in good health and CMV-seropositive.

CDR3 bases: TGTGCTAGCAGCTTAGGGGGACAGGGGACCCCCGGGGAGCTGTTTTTT. Protein product: CASSLGGQGTPGELFF. The rearrangement uses TRBV7-7 and TRBJ2-2, with TRBD1 matching 10 bases. CDR1 and CDR2 (germline): SSHAT, FNYEAQ (reference sequence). The CDR3 has 16 amino acids.